Listed below are T cell receptor beta chains from one sample, sequenced in a study of cytomegalovirus exposure and HLA in healthy donors. Produced via immunoSEQ multiplex PCR; TCRdb's table is partial and in-frame only. The repertoire holds over 30,000 clones, with roughly two thirds as singletons. Specimen: PBMCs. The receptors originated from a man aged 35-49 years in good health and CMV-seropositive. CDR3s leave out the opening cysteine and the closing phenylalanine or tryptophan. D genes are given only for firm matches. Rows give clone size only sometimes, using once, few, many, or a class for an expanded clone.

D gene: TRBD2
V gene: TRBV9
clone size: .
J gene: TRBJ2-4
CDR3 protein: ASNRAGDQNIQY

D gene: TRBD1
V gene: TRBV5-1
clone size: .
J gene: TRBJ2-7
CDR3 protein: ASSPGQGPYEQY

D gene: .
V gene: TRBV28
clone size: .
J gene: TRBJ2-1
CDR3 protein: ASSLDSGFEQF

D gene: TRBD2
V gene: TRBV5-1
clone size: .
J gene: TRBJ2-3
CDR3 protein: ASSHGGTTDTQY

D gene: TRBD1
V gene: TRBV10-3
clone size: few
J gene: TRBJ2-5
CDR3 protein: AIRDSNQETQY

D gene: TRBD1
V gene: TRBV10-1
clone size: few
J gene: TRBJ2-7
CDR3 protein: ASSERGLTGGKGYEQY

D gene: .
V gene: TRBV11-2
clone size: .
J gene: TRBJ2-2
CDR3 protein: ASSLTRTGELF

D gene: .
V gene: TRBV14
clone size: few
J gene: TRBJ1-4
CDR3 protein: ASSPFAGGTEKLF

D gene: .
V gene: TRBV30
clone size: .
J gene: TRBJ1-1
CDR3 protein: AWRPPVGAEAF

D gene: .
V gene: TRBV6-6
clone size: .
J gene: TRBJ2-7
CDR3 protein: ASSYSLDSPYKQY

D gene: .
V gene: TRBV5-1
clone size: .
J gene: TRBJ1-1
CDR3 protein: ASSLALFSPTEAF

D gene: TRBD1
V gene: TRBV5-1
clone size: .
J gene: TRBJ1-1
CDR3 protein: ASNDRGLGNTEAF

D gene: .
V gene: TRBV18
clone size: .
J gene: TRBJ1-3
CDR3 protein: ASSPRQKPGNTIY

D gene: .
V gene: TRBV5-1
clone size: few
J gene: TRBJ2-7
CDR3 protein: ASRTGTLSSYEQY

D gene: TRBD1
V gene: TRBV19
clone size: .
J gene: TRBJ1-2
CDR3 protein: ASRLTGANYGYT

D gene: TRBD1
V gene: TRBV10-3
clone size: few
J gene: TRBJ1-2
CDR3 protein: AISNRDREGAGYT

D gene: TRBD2
V gene: TRBV10-3
clone size: .
J gene: TRBJ2-3
CDR3 protein: AISAQRGGQLSTDTQY

D gene: .
V gene: TRBV6-1
clone size: few
J gene: TRBJ2-7
CDR3 protein: ASSKGDSLGSYEQY

D gene: TRBD2
V gene: TRBV2
clone size: .
J gene: TRBJ2-7
CDR3 protein: ASSVRGVTDEQY

D gene: TRBD1
V gene: TRBV5-4
clone size: few
J gene: TRBJ2-1
CDR3 protein: ASSLRQGFYNEQF

D gene: TRBD2
V gene: TRBV4-1
clone size: .
J gene: TRBJ2-1
CDR3 protein: ASSLAGSSYNEQF

D gene: .
V gene: TRBV23-1
clone size: .
J gene: TRBJ2-1
CDR3 protein: ASSQSILYRAINYNEQF

D gene: TRBD1
V gene: TRBV9
clone size: .
J gene: TRBJ2-1
CDR3 protein: ASSTPYRGANEQF

D gene: TRBD2
V gene: TRBV5-6
clone size: .
J gene: TRBJ2-7
CDR3 protein: ASSLLAGVNEQY

D gene: TRBD1
V gene: TRBV6-5
clone size: .
J gene: TRBJ2-7
CDR3 protein: ASSSAGTGSYEQY

D gene: TRBD2
V gene: TRBV15
clone size: .
J gene: TRBJ2-1
CDR3 protein: ATSGTSGGHNEQF

D gene: .
V gene: TRBV19
clone size: .
J gene: TRBJ2-3
CDR3 protein: ASSIAGRTDTQY

D gene: TRBD1
V gene: TRBV6-5
clone size: few
J gene: TRBJ1-4
CDR3 protein: ASSYGTGKRKLF

D gene: TRBD1
V gene: TRBV5-1
clone size: .
J gene: TRBJ1-2
CDR3 protein: ASSLATGGNYGYT

D gene: .
V gene: TRBV18
clone size: .
J gene: TRBJ2-7
CDR3 protein: ASSAGQQSSYEQY

D gene: .
V gene: TRBV18
clone size: .
J gene: TRBJ2-7
CDR3 protein: ASSREVDRGEQY

D gene: .
V gene: TRBV5-6
clone size: .
J gene: TRBJ2-7
CDR3 protein: ASKGSGLSYEQY

D gene: .
V gene: TRBV29-1
clone size: few
J gene: TRBJ1-3
CDR3 protein: SVTWTERDTIY

D gene: TRBD1
V gene: TRBV6-5
clone size: .
J gene: TRBJ1-2
CDR3 protein: ASSPRQGDFCGYT

D gene: TRBD1
V gene: TRBV5-1
clone size: .
J gene: TRBJ2-7
CDR3 protein: ASSLPRQGSHNEQY

D gene: TRBD2
V gene: TRBV5-1
clone size: .
J gene: TRBJ2-3
CDR3 protein: ASSLSGGGSSTDTQY

D gene: TRBD1
V gene: TRBV27
clone size: few
J gene: TRBJ2-7
CDR3 protein: ASSLSGGQGTYEQY